The rows below give T cell receptor beta chains drawn from one sample of a study of human T cells and chemical hapten exposure. TCRdb re-derived calls from the RACE reads in MiXCR, one entry per CDR3 protein. The sample lists approximately 180,000 distinct CDR3 sequences, under 35% seen once, with roughly 3% in the top ten. This specimen was whole blood, taken in connection with sensitization to the hapten diphenylcyclopropenone (DPC). The receptors here all came from a woman aged 25 to 39 with alopecia areata. Some clones in this sample may be carry-over from other donors' samples. CDR3s include the opening cysteine and the closing phenylalanine or tryptophan. The D gene is left open where the match is weak. The listing skips clone size in some rows; elsewhere it reads once, few, many or a size class.

>-|-|TRBV7-8|TRBJ1-2
TGTGCCAGCAGCTTGGAGAGCTATGGCTACACCTTC
CASSLESYGYTF
>-|-|TRBV12-3/TRBV12-4|TRBJ2-1
TGTGCCAGCAGTTTAGGGGTATCCTGGGCTAATGAGCAGTTCTTC
CASSLGVSWANEQFF
>-|TRBD1|TRBV7-3|TRBJ1-2
TGTGCCAGCAGCTTGCCCGGGACAGGCGAACGATATAACTATGGCTACACCTTC
CASSLPGTGERYNYGYTF
>few|TRBD1|TRBV9|TRBJ2-7
TGTGCCAGCAGCCCCTGGACAGGGGGCGGCGAGCAGTACTTC
CASSPWTGGGEQYF
>-|TRBD1|TRBV27|TRBJ1-6
TGTGCCAGCCGGCAACCGGGACAGGGGTTTCTCCTCCACTTT
CASRQPGQGFLLHF
>-|-|TRBV28|TRBJ1-5
TGTGCCAGCAGTTTATCCGCCCAGCCCCAGCATTTT
CASSLSAQPQHF
>-|TRBD1|TRBV4-3|TRBJ2-1
TGCGCCAGCAGCCAGTGGAAGGGGGCGGAGCAGTTCTTC
CASSQWKGAEQFF
>once|-|TRBV4-1|TRBJ2-1
TGCGCCAGCAGCCAAGTTCGGGTATTAGCCAATGAGCAGTTCTTC
CASSQVRVLANEQFF
>-|-|TRBV29-1|TRBJ1-1
TGCAGCGTTGATTCGTGGAACACTGAAGCTTTCTTT
CSVDSWNTEAFF
>-|-|TRBV5-1|TRBJ2-5
TGCGCCAGCAGCCCGCTCCTCCGCCAAGAGACCCAGTACTTC
CASSPLLRQETQYF
>-|-|TRBV10-3|TRBJ1-2
TGTGCCATCAGTGCGGACCCTAACTATGGCTACACCTTC
CAISADPNYGYTF
>few|TRBD1|TRBV25-1|TRBJ1-5
TGTGCCAGCAGCACAGGGGTCCTTGTTCAGCCCCAGCATTTT
CASSTGVLVQPQHF
>-|TRBD1|TRBV27|TRBJ2-7
TGTGCCAGCCGATTGACAGGGGGCCCCTCTTACGAGCAGTACTTC
CASRLTGGPSYEQYF
>few|TRBD1|TRBV6-6|TRBJ1-3
TGTGCCAGCAGTTACGGGGGACAGGGGGGCTCTGGAAACACCATATATTTT
CASSYGGQGGSGNTIYF
>-|-|TRBV10-2|TRBJ1-2
TGCGCCAGCAGTGAGGGGTGGCAGATTATGGCTGACACCTTC
CASSEGWQIMADTF
>few|-|TRBV29-1|TRBJ2-1
TGCAGCTCTGGTGAGCAGTTCTTC
CSSGEQFF
>few|-|TRBV4-3|TRBJ1-1
TGCGCCAGCAGCGAGGGGAGAGGAGTGAACACTGAAGCTTTCTTT
CASSEGRGVNTEAFF
>once|-|TRBV5-1|TRBJ1-4
TGCGCCAGCAGCTTGTCAGGGGTCGGTGAAAAACTGTTTTTT
CASSLSGVGEKLFF
>few|-|TRBV7-2|TRBJ2-3
TGTGCCAGCGGTGGGGACTCCCTTATTGATACGCAGTATTTT
CASGGDSLIDTQYF
>few|TRBD1|TRBV29-1|TRBJ2-7
TGCAGCGTGGAACGGACAGGGGGCGGGGAGCAGTACTTC
CSVERTGGGEQYF
>-|-|TRBV7-2|TRBJ2-5
TGTGCCAGCAGCCCCAACATAATCCCGATTTCTCAAGAGACCCAGTACTTC
CASSPNIIPISQETQYF
>-|-|TRBV15|TRBJ1-2
TGTGCCACCAGCAGAGATTCGGGGAACACTAACTATGGCTACACCTTC
CATSRDSGNTNYGYTF
>many|-|TRBV11-2|TRBJ2-1
TGTGCCAGCAGCCCCCCAGTGGCGGGATACGACAATGAGCAGTTCTTC
CASSPPVAGYDNEQFF
>few|TRBD1|TRBV6-2/TRBV6-3|TRBJ2-5
TGTGCCAGCAGTTACGGGGGACAGGGCCAAGAGACCCAGTACTTC
CASSYGGQGQETQYF
>-|-|TRBV7-6|TRBJ2-1
TGTGCCAGCAGCTCAAGACTAGTCAATGAGCAGTTCTTC
CASSSRLVNEQFF
>-|-|TRBV28|TRBJ2-7
TGTGCCAGCAGCCCTTCCGACAAGACCTACGAGCAGTACTTC
CASSPSDKTYEQYF
>few|TRBD1|TRBV29-1|TRBJ2-2
TGCAGCGTCCATACCGCCGGGACAGGGGGCCCCGGGGAGCTGTTTTTT
CSVHTAGTGGPGELFF
>few|TRBD2|TRBV9|TRBJ2-1
TGTGCCAGCAGCGTAGAGTCGGGACTAGCCCTCAATGAGCAGTTCTTC
CASSVESGLALNEQFF
>many|TRBD2|TRBV20-1|TRBJ2-1
TGCAGTGCTAGCCGGGGCGGGAGGGACAATGAGCAGTTCTTC
CSASRGGRDNEQFF
>few|TRBD2|TRBV29-1|TRBJ2-1
TGCAGCGTCCCCACCCGGACTAGCGGGAGTATAGGTGAGCAGTTCTTC
CSVPTRTSGSIGEQFF
>-|TRBD2|TRBV28|TRBJ2-7
TGTGCCAGCAGTCGAAGCGGGGGCGGACGTTACGAGCAGTACTTC
CASSRSGGGRYEQYF
>-|-|TRBV21-1|TRBJ1-2
TGTGCCAGCAGCAAAGGGGGCCCGGGGGCAAATGGCTACACCTTC
CASSKGGPGANGYTF
>-|-|TRBV11-2|TRBJ2-7
TGTGCCAGCAGTCCAGCCCTGTCCTACGAGCAGTACTTC
CASSPALSYEQYF
>-|TRBD2|TRBV20-1|TRBJ2-3
TGCAGTGCTAGACCGGGACTAGCGGGAGGCGGCGGAGGAGATACGCAGTATTTT
CSARPGLAGGGGGDTQYF
>few|-|TRBV3-1|TRBJ2-7
TGTGCCAGCAGCCAAGACCTAAACAGGGTCGCCGAGCAGTACTTC
CASSQDLNRVAEQYF
>few|-|TRBV28|TRBJ1-3
TGTGCCAGCAGTCCGGGAGGGCAGTTCTCTGGAAACACCATATATTTT
CASSPGGQFSGNTIYF
>-|TRBD2|TRBV10-3|TRBJ2-2
TGTGCCATCAGTCACGGCCTAGCGGGAGGAGGCGGGGAGTTGTTTTTT
CAISHGLAGGGGELFF
>-|-|TRBV18|TRBJ1-3
TGTGCCAGCTCACCAGACTTCCGCTCTGGAAACACCATATATTTT
CASSPDFRSGNTIYF
>few|-|TRBV4-2|TRBJ2-1
TGTGCCAGCAGCCAAGACCCGGGACCCGACAATGAGCAGTTCTTC
CASSQDPGPDNEQFF
>-|TRBD2|TRBV3-1|TRBJ2-1
TGTGCCAGCAGCCCCGGACTAGCGGGAGGGCGCAATGAGCAGTTCTTC
CASSPGLAGGRNEQFF
>few|-|TRBV5-1|TRBJ2-1
TGCGCCAGCCAGGCGGATGCGGCCTTAAATGAGCAGTTCTTC
CASQADAALNEQFF
>many|TRBD2|TRBV29-1|TRBJ2-7
TGCAGCGTTGCTAGCGGGACCCACGAGCAGTACTTC
CSVASGTHEQYF
>-|-|TRBV28|TRBJ2-3
TGTGCCAGCAGGAACAGGGAGTGGGGTCCAGATACGCAGTATTTT
CASRNREWGPDTQYF
>few|-|TRBV2|TRBJ1-4
TGTGCCAGCAGTGAAATGGGCATTCCTGCAACTAATGAAAAACTGTTTTTT
CASSEMGIPATNEKLFF
>once|-|TRBV28|TRBJ2-7
TGTGCCAGCAGTCAATACGAGCAGTACTTC
CASSQYEQYF
>few|-|TRBV20-1|TRBJ2-7
TGCAGTGCAACGACATACACCTACGAGCAGTACTTC
CSATTYTYEQYF
>-|TRBD2|TRBV7-3|TRBJ2-2
TGTGCCAGCAGTCGGACTAGCGGAACGGGGGGCGGGGAGCTGTTTTTT
CASSRTSGTGGGELFF
>-|-|TRBV15|TRBJ1-5
TGTGCCACCAGCAGGGACGGTTATCAGCCCCAGCATTTT
CATSRDGYQPQHF
>-|-|TRBV27|TRBJ2-4
TGTGCCAGCAGTTTCACTGGGGCCAAAAACATTCAGTACTTC
CASSFTGAKNIQYF
>-|TRBD1|TRBV29-1|TRBJ2-3
TGCAGCGGAAATGTAGGGACAGGGGCTTTGGATACGCAGTATTTT
CSGNVGTGALDTQYF
>-|-|TRBV7-2|TRBJ2-7
TGTGCCAGCAGTCCATTTGGCAGCGGCCCTTACGAGCAGTACTTC
CASSPFGSGPYEQYF
>-|-|TRBV28|TRBJ1-3
TGTGCCAGCAGTTCACCTGGGGAGGAAAGTGGAAACACCATATATTTT
CASSSPGEESGNTIYF